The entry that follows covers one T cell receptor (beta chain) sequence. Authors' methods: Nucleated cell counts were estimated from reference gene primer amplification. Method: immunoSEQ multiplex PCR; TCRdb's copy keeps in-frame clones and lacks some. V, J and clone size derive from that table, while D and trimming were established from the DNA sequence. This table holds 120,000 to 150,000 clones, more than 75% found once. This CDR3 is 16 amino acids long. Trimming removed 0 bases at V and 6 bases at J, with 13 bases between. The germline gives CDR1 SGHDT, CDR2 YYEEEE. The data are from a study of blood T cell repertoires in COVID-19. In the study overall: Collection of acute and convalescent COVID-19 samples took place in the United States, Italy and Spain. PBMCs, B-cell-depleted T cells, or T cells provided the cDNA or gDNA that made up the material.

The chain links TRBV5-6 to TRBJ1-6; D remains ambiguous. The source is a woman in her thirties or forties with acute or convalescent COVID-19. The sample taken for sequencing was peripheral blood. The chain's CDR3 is CASSLARTDLNSPLHF. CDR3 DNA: TGTGCCAGCAGCTTGGCGCGAACTGATCTTAATTCACCCCTCCACTTT.